The clone carrying this T cell receptor beta chain was observed many times. Antigen: not known. TCR beta CDR3 sequences were amplified from RNA transcripts. When the TCR CDR3 underwent first-round RT-PCR, the HTBI primer set was used. TCRdb processed the multiplex PCR reads anew with MiXCR; each CDR3 protein has one entry. Of under 40,000 distinct CDR3 sequences listed, 52% are singletons. Lactation, pregnancy, other autoimmune disease or uncontrolled infection excluded patients. This CDR3 region has 14 residues. Germline V lookup: CDR1 SEHNR, CDR2 FQNEAQ (reference sequence). Trimming cost V 6 bases and J 4 bases; bases outside gene matches: 4. This sample was taken from a study of T cells in Graves' hyperthyroidism and ophthalmopathy. Study-wide points: Progression to ophthalmopathy was predicted a median of roughly 6.8 months early.

The sample was blood. The sequence was collected from a man aged 35-49 years with Graves' ophthalmopathy. The rearrangement joins TRBV7-9 to TRBJ2-1, with 9 bases fitting TRBD2. CDR3 region: CASSLTSGYNEQFF. The CDR3, as DNA: TGTGCCAGCAGTCTCACTAGCGGGTACAATGAGCAGTTCTTC.